There are many counts of the clone carrying this TCR beta chain. Its specificity is not known. The record originates from a study of T cells in Graves' hyperthyroidism and ophthalmopathy. The study's findings and limits: A model of 13 V-J features distinguished ophthalmopathy from stable hyperthyroidism. Among clonotypes expanded in thyroid above 0.001, most were also found in blood.

Uncontrolled infection, other autoimmune disease, pregnancy and lactation each barred patients from inclusion. Based on clinical symptoms, serum thyroxine and TRAb, thyroid ultrasound and orbital computed tomography, diagnoses were reached. RNA transcripts were the template for amplifying TCR beta CDR3 regions. TCR CDR3 regions were first amplified by RT-PCR with HTBI primers. A single record per CDR3 protein comes from TCRdb applying MiXCR to the multiplex PCR reads. The table records around 350,000 distinct CDR3 sequences, roughly 15% of them present only once. Sequenced: blood. This receptor was obtained from a woman aged 55-70 years with Graves' ophthalmopathy.

DNA of the CDR3: TGTGCCAGCAGCTTCCGGTTCTCTGGGGCCAACGTCCTGACTTTC. Translating gives CASSFRFSGANVLTF. The V call is TRBV7-8, the J call TRBJ2-6; D is uncertain. The CDR3 runs to 15 residues. Per germline, CDR1 SGHVS and CDR2 FQNEAQ. Deletions cut 3 bases from V and 0 bases from J, with 6 bases between.